Described below is a single TCR beta chain sequence and its context. The antigen is undetermined. PCR amplification relied on 60 Vbeta primers (plus 13 Jbeta primers). The assay was immunoSEQ multiplex PCR, and TCRdb's table has in-frame clones only and misses some. The sample holds around 120,000 clones, 80% seen once. The data originate from a study of cytomegalovirus exposure and HLA in healthy donors. Study-wide results and caveats: The study listed approximately 160 cytomegalovirus-associated TCR beta chains. Follow-up analysis later connected one missense variant in DCLRE1C with trimming of TCR beta V- and J-genes.

The sequence came from a male donor in good health and CMV-seronegative. The sequencing sample was made of PBMCs.

The CDR3 nucleotides are TGTGCCAGCAGCCCTATCCGAGTAGCGGGTACCGGGGAGCTGTTTTTT. It codes for CASSPIRVAGTGELFF. The rearrangement links TRBV14 to TRBJ2-2; 7 bases agree with TRBD2. The germline CDR1 and CDR2 sequences are SGHDN and FVKESK. CDR3 size: 16 residues. The V gene end was trimmed by 4 bases and the J gene end by 5 bases; junction bases not matched to a gene: 10.